This T cell receptor (beta chain) was retrieved from a study of cytomegalovirus exposure and HLA in healthy donors. 60 Vbeta and 13 Jbeta primers were used in PCR. Method: immunoSEQ multiplex PCR; TCRdb's copy keeps in-frame clones and lacks some. The data show 90,000 to 150,000 clones, 75% to 85% seen once. This CDR3 has 15 residues. Germline CDR1 reads SGHVS; CDR2 reads FQNEAQ. V was clipped by 1 base and J by 4 bases; unmatched bases: 6. Each donor was healthy, and each was a bone marrow donor. The receptor was isolated from a middle-aged man in good health and CMV-seronegative. The J gene is TRBJ2-7, the V gene TRBV7-8, with 8 bases fitting TRBD1. The material sequenced was PBMCs. DNA for the CDR3: TGTGCCAGCAGCTTAGGTTTTGGACAGGGTTACGAGCAGTACTTC. Amino acid sequence: CASSLGFGQGYEQYF.